Below, 29 T cell receptor beta chains from the same sample are listed, as sequenced in a study of identical twins. Each CDR3 protein gets one entry after TCRdb re-called the 5' RACE reads with MiXCR. Altogether about 260,000 distinct CDR3 sequences are present, roughly 7% being singletons, with the ten largest covering 3% to 4%. These same data were also listed under a study on yellow fever vaccine responses in identical twins.

The specimen sequenced was memory (CD45RO+) T cells sorted from blood. Receptor source: a woman younger than 35 in good health.

Many counts were recorded for this clonotype. The chain is built from TRBV11-2 and TRBJ2-5; D is perhaps TRBD1 (5 bases). The germline V gene has CDR1 SGHAT and CDR2 FQNNGV. This CDR3 is 15 amino acids long. The V and J ends lost 7 bases and 2 bases respectively, with 17 bases between them. CDR3 sequence reads: CASTYGVGRQETQYF. CDR3 coding DNA: TGTGCCAGCACCTATGGGGTGGGGCGTCAAGAGACCCAGTACTTC.

This clonotype was picked up a small number of times. CDR3 residues: CASSRGTNEKLFF. CDR3 bases: TGCGCCAGTAGCAGGGGTACTAATGAAAAACTGTTTTTT. The chain links TRBV10-2 to TRBJ1-4; tentative D call: TRBD1 (6 bases). CDR3 length equals 13 residues. From germline, CDR1 is WSHSY and CDR2 SAAADI. V lost 9 bases, J lost 2 bases, and 10 bases lay in between.

This clonotype was observed many times. The chain has TRBV6-1 and TRBJ2-7; 7 positions agree with TRBD1. CDR3 size: 13 residues. Per the germline V gene, CDR1 is MNHNS and CDR2 is SASEGT. The ends lost 10 bases at V and 4 bases at J; junction bases unmatched: 10. This CDR3 reads CANQDRVPYEQYF. In DNA form, the CDR3 reads TGTGCCAACCAAGACAGGGTTCCGTACGAGCAGTACTTC.

This clonotype was picked up a small number of times. This rearrangement joins TRBV29-1 to TRBJ2-1; maybe TRBD2 (5 bases). Trimming left V 0 bases short and J 6 bases short, with 12 bases between. In germline, CDR1 is SQVTM, CDR2 ANQGSEA. This CDR3 is built from 14 residues. In DNA form, the CDR3 reads TGCAGCGTTGAAGAGTACACTAGGCCCAATGAGCAGTTCTTC. It translates to CSVEEYTRPNEQFF.

This clonotype has a count of ten or more. The rearrangement uses TRBV5-6 and TRBJ1-5; TRBD1 aligns across 10 bases. Germline V gives CDR1 SGHDT, CDR2 YYEEEE. The length of the CDR3 is 15 residues. V trimming: 0 bases; J trimming: 6 bases; junction bases outside the gene matches: 3. CDR3 residues: CASSLAGQGFQPQHF. The CDR3 bases are TGTGCCAGCAGCTTGGCGGGACAGGGGTTTCAGCCCCAGCATTTT.

The chain uses TRBV20-1 and TRBJ2-3; D is ambiguous. Germline V lookup: CDR1 DFQATT, CDR2 SNEGSKA (reference sequence). V gave up 1 base and J gave up 6 bases, with 8 bases separating them. This CDR3 is built from 12 residues. CDR3 amino acids: CSARVLGDTQYF. The CDR3, as DNA: TGCAGTGCTAGAGTCTTAGGGGATACGCAGTATTTT.

This clonotype occurred many times. This chain uses TRBV2 with TRBJ1-2, with 8 bases aligning to TRBD1. V lost 1 base to trimming and J lost 5 bases; unmatched junction nucleotides: 6. Per germline, CDR1 SNHLY and CDR2 FYNNEI. This CDR3 comprises 15 residues. The CDR3 spells CASSEETGEAYGYTF. DNA for the CDR3: TGTGCCAGCAGTGAAGAGACAGGGGAAGCATATGGCTACACCTTC.

The chain couples TRBV12-3 or TRBV12-4 to TRBJ2-2; D is possibly TRBD2 (6 bases). V was cut by 3 bases and J by 0 bases, with 14 bases left in between. The CDR3 extends over 17 amino acids. CDR3 protein: CASSLYGSGSNTGELFF. CDR3 sequence (DNA): TGTGCCAGCAGTTTGTATGGTAGCGGATCGAACACCGGGGAGCTGTTTTTT.

The chain recombines TRBV9 with TRBJ2-7; 8 nucleotides align to TRBD2. J lost 3 bases, V lost 4 bases, and 9 bases had no gene match. Germline V lookup: CDR1 SGDLS, CDR2 YYNGEE. The length of the CDR3 is 15 residues. The CDR3 here is CASSIDPGLDYEQYF. The CDR3 nucleotides read TGTGCCAGCAGCATCGATCCGGGACTAGACTACGAGCAGTACTTC. The full variable domain, its missing parts supplied by reference TRBV9 and TRBJ2-7, is DSGVTQTPKHLITATGQRVTLRCSPRSGDLSVYWYQQSLDQGLQFLIQYYNGEERAKGNILERFSAQQFPDLHSELNLSSLELGDSALYFCASSIDPGLDYEQYFGPGTRLTVT.

The chain joins TRBV27 to TRBJ1-1; D is unresolved. Germline loops: CDR1 MNHEY, CDR2 SMNVEV (reference sequence). Trimming removed 2 bases at V and 2 bases at J, with 9 bases between. The CDR3 has 14 residues. The DNA of the CDR3 is TGTGCCAGCAGTTTAGGGCAGACTAACACTGAAGCTTTCTTT. As protein: CASSLGQTNTEAFF.

This clonotype was counted between two and nine times. Relative to the germline gene, one junction end is altered; a read error may explain this. CDR3 sequence (DNA): TGTGCCAGCAACCCCATTGACTCGAAGCCCCCGGTCTTC. Translated: CASNPIDSKPPVF. The chain recombines TRBV12-3 or TRBV12-4 with TRBJ2-1; no clear D. The CDR3 spans 13 residues.

The CDR3 reads CASSMLAGGAGGELFF. The DNA for the CDR3 is TGTGCCAGCAGTATGCTAGCGGGGGGGGCCGGAGGGGAGCTGTTTTTT. The chain is built from TRBV27 and TRBJ2-2; 12 positions match TRBD2. CDR1 and CDR2 (germline): MNHEY, SMNVEV (reference sequence). The CDR3 contains 16 residues. Trimming cost V 5 bases and J 8 bases; bases outside gene matches: 9.

The CDR3 reads CSAPLNSYNEQFF. CDR3 in DNA: TGCAGTGCTCCCCTTAACTCCTACAATGAGCAGTTCTTC. V gene TRBV20-1 combines with J gene TRBJ2-1; the D is unclear. Deletions cut 5 bases from V and 0 bases from J, with 8 bases between. The CDR3 sequence is 13 residues long. Per the germline V gene, CDR1 is DFQATT and CDR2 is SNEGSKA (reference sequence).

At least ten counts were recorded for this clonotype. The chain links TRBV7-2 to TRBJ2-1, with a weak D call TRBD2 (5 bases). Trimming took off 1 base at V and 7 bases at J, with 14 bases between the two ends. The CDR3 consists of 15 residues. Germline CDR1 SGHTA, CDR2 FQGNSA. The CDR3 region has the DNA TGTGCCAGCAGCTTAGGGCCCCCACTAGGGAATGAGCAGTTCTTC. This encodes CASSLGPPLGNEQFF.

V is TRBV15 and J is TRBJ2-1, with 8 bases lining up with TRBD2. Germline CDR1 is LNHNV and CDR2 is YYDKDF (reference sequence). The CDR3 covers 15 residues. The ends lost 4 bases at V and 8 bases at J; junction bases unmatched: 10. The CDR3 here is CATSIPIAGRDEQFF. Written as DNA, the CDR3 is TGTGCCACCAGCATTCCCATAGCGGGGCGGGATGAGCAGTTCTTC.

This clonotype came up a few times. The V and J genes are TRBV20-1 and TRBJ1-5; possible D gene TRBD1, 6 bases. CDR1 is DFQATT and CDR2 is SNEGSKA in the germline V gene (reference sequence). V was pared by 0 bases and J by 5 bases, with 11 bases between. This CDR3 region has 14 residues. CDR3 DNA: TGCAGTGCTAGAGACCGGACAGTGGATCAGCCCCAGCATTTT. Its translation is CSARDRTVDQPQHF.

This clonotype appeared many times. The V and J genes are TRBV3-1 and TRBJ2-5, with unresolved D. Germline CDR1 and CDR2: LGHDT and YNNKEL (reference sequence). Trimming pared 4 bases from V and 5 bases from J, leaving 8 bases between. The CDR3 loop spans 12 amino acids. The CDR3 loop reads CASSPNRETQYF. CDR3 coding DNA: TGTGCCAGCAGCCCAAATAGGGAGACCCAGTACTTC.

V is TRBV7-2 and J is TRBJ2-2; 7 bases are a match to TRBD1. This CDR3 has 17 amino acids. The V gene end was trimmed by 2 bases and the J gene end by 0 bases; junction bases not matched to a gene: 6. Germline assignment: CDR1 SGHTA and CDR2 FQGNSA. The CDR3 DNA reads TGTGCCAGCAGCTTACCTCCAGGGGGAGCGAACACCGGGGAGCTGTTTTTT. It is translated as CASSLPPGGANTGELFF.

The V and J genes are TRBV4-1 and TRBJ2-3; D gene uncertain. The CDR3 is 16 residues long. Trimming stripped 0 bases from V and 1 base from J, with 11 bases between. Germline assignment: CDR1 MGHRA and CDR2 YSYEKL. The CDR3 region has the DNA TGCGCCAGCAGCCAAGACCACCACAGTGGCACAGATACGCAGTATTTT. Its translation: CASSQDHHSGTDTQYF.

A few counts support this clonotype. The chain employs TRBV10-3 and TRBJ2-3, with 8 nucleotides matching TRBD1. Unmatched junction bases numbered 5, after V lost 3 bases and J lost 3 bases. The CDR3 runs 15 residues. Germline CDR1 reads ENHRY; CDR2 reads SYGVKD. In nucleotides, the CDR3 is TGTGCCATCAGTGATTGGGGGACAGGAACAGATACGCAGTATTTT. Protein sequence: CAISDWGTGTDTQYF.

The rearrangement links TRBV12-5 to TRBJ2-1; 9 bases fit TRBD2. The CDR3 length is 17 residues. J lost 4 bases, V lost 0 bases, and 7 bases had no gene match. Germline CDR1 reads LGHNT; CDR2 reads FRNRAP. The CDR3 reads CASGLVLAGQRYNEQFF. For the CDR3, the DNA is TGTGCTAGTGGTTTGGTCCTAGCGGGGCAACGATACAATGAGCAGTTCTTC.

At least ten counts were recorded for this clonotype. The rearrangement uses TRBV3-1 and TRBJ2-5, with TRBD1 matching 11 bases. This CDR3 has 14 amino acids. The ends lost 3 bases at V and 5 bases at J; junction bases unmatched: 2. Germline V CDR1 and CDR2: LGHDT, YNNKEL (reference sequence). This CDR3 is CASSQDRGLETQYF. CDR3 nucleotide sequence: TGTGCCAGCAGCCAGGACAGGGGGCTGGAGACCCAGTACTTC.

This clonotype has only a few counts. The chain joins TRBV12-2 to TRBJ1-1. TRBV12-2 counts as a pseudogene. This CDR3 is built from 15 residues. Written as DNA, the CDR3 is TGTGCAAGTCGCTTTCCTGCTGGTATGAACACTGAAGCTTTCTTT. Residues: CASRFPAGMNTEAFF.

The sample holds a few counts of this clonotype. V and J are TRBV5-5 and TRBJ2-7; 8 positions agree with TRBD2. CDR1 is SGHKS and CDR2 is YYEKEE in the germline V gene (reference sequence). This CDR3 has 18 residues. V shed 1 base and J 2 bases; nucleotides not matched to a gene: 14. The CDR3 DNA reads TGTGCCAGCAGCTTGTATGCTAGCGGGCCCCGCGGCACCTACGAGCAGTACTTC. This sequence encodes CASSLYASGPRGTYEQYF.

This clonotype has a count of ten or more. The junction departs from germline at one end; a sequencing error may be responsible. As DNA, the CDR3 is TGTGCCAGCAGAGAAGATGATACGCAGTATTTT. It codes for CASREDDTQYF. The chain employs TRBV2 and TRBJ2-3; D unresolved. The CDR3 covers 11 residues. Germline V gene sequence: CDR1 SNHLY, CDR2 FYNNEI.

This clonotype occurred a few times. The rearrangement links TRBV5-1 to TRBJ2-5, with 15 bases that match TRBD2. Germline loops: CDR1 SGHRS, CDR2 YFSETQ. Trimming at V came to 4 bases and at J to 5 bases, leaving 12 bases not matched to a gene. The CDR3 totals 18 residues. In DNA, the CDR3 is TGCGCCAGCAGCCCCGGACTAGCGGGAGGGCCCTTCTTGGAGACCCAGTACTTC. Translation gives CASSPGLAGGPFLETQYF.

At least ten counts were recorded for this clonotype. This rearrangement joins TRBV5-1 to TRBJ1-1; D is undetermined. The CDR3 is 12 residues long. Between the trimmed V and J ends, which lost 5 bases and 3 bases, there was a span of 8 bases. The germline gives CDR1 SGHRS, CDR2 YFSETQ. The CDR3 sequence is CASRQGDTEAFF. CDR3 coding DNA: TGCGCCAGCAGGCAAGGCGACACTGAAGCTTTCTTT. The entire variable domain, with the rest obtained from reference TRBV5-1 and TRBJ1-1, is as follows: KAGVTQTPRYLIKTRGQQVTLSCSPISGHRSVSWYQQTPGQGLQFLFEYFSETQRNKGNFPGRFSGRQFSNSRSEMNVSTLELGDSALYLCASRQGDTEAFFGQGTRLTVV.

A few counts support this clonotype. The gene calls are TRBV25-1 and TRBJ2-1, with 10 bases that match TRBD1. CDR3 length: 16 residues. V was pared by 3 bases and J by 3 bases, with 5 bases of the junction left unmatched. Germline values: CDR1 MGHDK, CDR2 SYGVNS. The CDR3 protein is CASSDTDRGLYNEQFF. The DNA of the CDR3 is TGTGCCAGCAGTGATACCGACAGGGGGCTCTACAATGAGCAGTTCTTC.

The gene calls are TRBV20-1 and TRBJ2-1, with a possible D match to TRBD1 (7 bases). The CDR3 is made up of 14 amino acids. Germline CDR1 reads DFQATT; CDR2 reads SNEGSKA (reference sequence). V lost 6 bases to trimming and J lost 9 bases, with 21 bases between them. The CDR3 region is CSAAQGGVSTEQFF. The CDR3 region has the DNA TGCAGTGCCGCGCAGGGGGGAGTTTCTACTGAGCAGTTCTTC.